A single TCR beta chain is shown here with its context. It was by 5' RACE with UMI labels that the TRB cDNA libraries were prepared. TCRdb re-analyzed the 5' RACE reads; it lists each CDR3 protein once, without DNA. The clone table shows about 43,000 distinct CDR3 sequences, with the ten largest holding around 10%. The CDR3 totals 15 residues. Per germline, CDR1 SEHNR and CDR2 FQNEAQ (reference sequence). The source of the sample is a study of CXCR3-negative and CXCR3-positive naive CD8 T cells. The sample consisted of memory CD8+ T cells from blood. The sequence was collected from a human donor in good health. Some clones in this sample may be carry-over from other donors' samples. The chain uses TRBV7-9 and TRBJ2-5; the D call of TRBD2 rests on TCRdb alone, since no DNA is present to check it. CDR3 region: CASSLPAGPQETQYF.